This TCR beta chain emerged from a study of T cell responses to AZD1222 COVID-19 vaccine. Study-wide results and caveats: Spike regions recognized by vaccine-associated CD4 TCRs spanned the protein, led by 160-218 and 743-854.

Measured with immunoSEQ multiplex PCR; TCRdb has only the in-frame clones, and not every one. The sample holds fewer than 200,000 clones, 80% to 95% seen once. Remarks on this clone: The antigen is unknown.

Looked up from germline, CDR1 is MNHNS and CDR2 is SASEGT. This CDR3 region has 16 residues. Between the trimmed V and J ends, which lost 1 base and 3 bases, there was a span of 15 bases. Sequencing was performed on peripheral blood, taken on day 0 of AZD1222 vaccination. The V and J genes are TRBV6-1 and TRBJ1-1, with a tentative D call TRBD1 (6 bases). The TCR was taken from an adult in good health. The CDR3, as DNA: TGTGCCAGCAGTGAAGGAAGGGGTGCAGGGGACACTGAAGCTTTCTTT. This gives the protein CASSEGRGAGDTEAFF.